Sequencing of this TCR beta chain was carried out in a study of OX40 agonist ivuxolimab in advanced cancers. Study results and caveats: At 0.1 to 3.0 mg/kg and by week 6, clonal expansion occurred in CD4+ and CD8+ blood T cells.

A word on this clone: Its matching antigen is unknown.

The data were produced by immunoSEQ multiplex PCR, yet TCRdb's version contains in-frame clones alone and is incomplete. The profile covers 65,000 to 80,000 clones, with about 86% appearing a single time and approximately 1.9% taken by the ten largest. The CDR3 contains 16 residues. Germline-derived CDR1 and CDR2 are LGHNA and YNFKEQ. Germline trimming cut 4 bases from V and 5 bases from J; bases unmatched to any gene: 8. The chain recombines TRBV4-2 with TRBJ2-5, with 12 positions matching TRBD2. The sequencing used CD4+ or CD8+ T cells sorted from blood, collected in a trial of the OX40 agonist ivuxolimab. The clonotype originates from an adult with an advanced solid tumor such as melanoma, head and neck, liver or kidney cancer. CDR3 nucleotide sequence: TGTGCCAGCAGCCGATCTAGCGGGGGGGCCCGGGAGACCCAGTACTTC. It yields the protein CASSRSSGGARETQYF.